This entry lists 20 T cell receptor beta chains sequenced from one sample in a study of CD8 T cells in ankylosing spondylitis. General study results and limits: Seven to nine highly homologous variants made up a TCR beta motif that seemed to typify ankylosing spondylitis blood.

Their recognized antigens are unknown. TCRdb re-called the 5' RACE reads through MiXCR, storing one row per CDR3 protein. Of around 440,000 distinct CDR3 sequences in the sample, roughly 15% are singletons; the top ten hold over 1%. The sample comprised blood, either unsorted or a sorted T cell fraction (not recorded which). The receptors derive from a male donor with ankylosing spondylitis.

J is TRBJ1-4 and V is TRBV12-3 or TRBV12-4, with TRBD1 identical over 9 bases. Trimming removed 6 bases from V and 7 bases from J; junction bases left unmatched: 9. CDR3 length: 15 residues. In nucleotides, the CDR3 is TGTGCCAGCAGAGAAGCAGGGACAGGGAGTGAAAAACTGTTTTTT. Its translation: CASREAGTGSEKLFF.

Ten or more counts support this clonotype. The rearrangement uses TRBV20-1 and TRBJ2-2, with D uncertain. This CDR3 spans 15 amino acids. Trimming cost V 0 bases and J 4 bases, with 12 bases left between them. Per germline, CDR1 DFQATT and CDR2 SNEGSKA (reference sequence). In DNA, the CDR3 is TGCAGTGCTAGAGATCCAATACTCTTCACCGGGGAGCTGTTTTTT. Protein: CSARDPILFTGELFF.

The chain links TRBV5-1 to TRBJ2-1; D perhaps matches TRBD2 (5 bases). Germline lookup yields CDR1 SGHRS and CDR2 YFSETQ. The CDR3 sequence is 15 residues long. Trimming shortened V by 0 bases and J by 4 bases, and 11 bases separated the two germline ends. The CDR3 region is CASSLEVTGYNEQFF. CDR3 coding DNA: TGCGCCAGCAGCTTGGAAGTGACGGGGTACAATGAGCAGTTCTTC.

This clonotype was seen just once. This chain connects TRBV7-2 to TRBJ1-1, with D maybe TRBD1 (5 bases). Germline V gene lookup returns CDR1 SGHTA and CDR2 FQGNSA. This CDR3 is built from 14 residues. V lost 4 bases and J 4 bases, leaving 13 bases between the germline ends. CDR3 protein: CASSSGPGSTEAFF. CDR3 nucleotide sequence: TGTGCCAGCAGCTCGGGACCGGGGTCCACTGAAGCTTTCTTT.

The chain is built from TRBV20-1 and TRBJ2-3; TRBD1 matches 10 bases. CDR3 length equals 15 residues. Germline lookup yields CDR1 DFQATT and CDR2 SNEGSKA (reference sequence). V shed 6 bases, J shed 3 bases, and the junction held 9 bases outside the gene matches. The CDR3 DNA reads TGCAGTGCGCAATCCGGGACAGGGGAGACAGATACGCAGTATTTT. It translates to CSAQSGTGETDTQYF.

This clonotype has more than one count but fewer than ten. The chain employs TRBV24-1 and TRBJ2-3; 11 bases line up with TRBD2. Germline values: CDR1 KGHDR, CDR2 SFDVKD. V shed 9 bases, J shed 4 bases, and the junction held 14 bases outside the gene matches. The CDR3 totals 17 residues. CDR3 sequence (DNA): TGTGCCACCTCACTAGCGGGAGTCTCCGGGTCTGCAGATACGCAGTATTTT. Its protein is CATSLAGVSGSADTQYF.

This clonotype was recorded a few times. CDR3: CSVETSAYEQYF. CDR3 sequence (DNA): TGCAGCGTTGAGACAAGCGCCTACGAGCAGTACTTC. The chain joins TRBV29-1 to TRBJ2-7, with no clear D. The germline gives CDR1 SQVTM, CDR2 ANQGSEA. The V end was cut by 3 bases, the J end by 2 bases, with 8 bases between. The CDR3 is 12 amino acids.

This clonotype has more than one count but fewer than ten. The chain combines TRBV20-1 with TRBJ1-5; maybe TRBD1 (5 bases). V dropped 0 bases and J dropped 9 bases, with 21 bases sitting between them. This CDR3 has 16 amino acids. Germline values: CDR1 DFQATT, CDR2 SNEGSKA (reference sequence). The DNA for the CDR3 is TGCAGTGCTAGAGATCTTGACAGTGTACTGGGACGGCCCCAGCATTTT. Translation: CSARDLDSVLGRPQHF.

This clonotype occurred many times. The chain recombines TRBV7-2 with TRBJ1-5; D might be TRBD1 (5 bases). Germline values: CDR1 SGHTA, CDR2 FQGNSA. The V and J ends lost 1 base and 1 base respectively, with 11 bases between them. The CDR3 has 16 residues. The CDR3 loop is CASSLEVGDSNQPQHF. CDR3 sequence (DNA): TGTGCCAGCAGCTTAGAGGTAGGGGACAGCAATCAGCCCCAGCATTTT.

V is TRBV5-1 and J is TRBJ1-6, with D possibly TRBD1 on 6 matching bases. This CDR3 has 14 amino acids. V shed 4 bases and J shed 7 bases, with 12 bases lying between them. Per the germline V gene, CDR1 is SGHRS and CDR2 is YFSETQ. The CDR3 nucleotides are TGCGCCAGCAGCAACGGGACAAGAAATTCACCCCTCCACTTT. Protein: CASSNGTRNSPLHF.

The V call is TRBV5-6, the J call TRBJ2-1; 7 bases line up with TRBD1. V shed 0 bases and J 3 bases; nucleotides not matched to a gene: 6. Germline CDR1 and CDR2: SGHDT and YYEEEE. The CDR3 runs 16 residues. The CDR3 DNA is TGTGCCAGCAGCTTGGTAGGGGGCAGGAACTACAATGAGCAGTTCTTC. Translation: CASSLVGGRNYNEQFF.

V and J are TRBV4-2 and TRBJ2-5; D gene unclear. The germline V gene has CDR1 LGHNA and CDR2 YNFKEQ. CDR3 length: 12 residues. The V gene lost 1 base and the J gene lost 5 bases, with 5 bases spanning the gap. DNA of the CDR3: TGTGCCAGCAGCCAAGTCCCGGAGACCCAGTACTTC. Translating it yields CASSQVPETQYF.

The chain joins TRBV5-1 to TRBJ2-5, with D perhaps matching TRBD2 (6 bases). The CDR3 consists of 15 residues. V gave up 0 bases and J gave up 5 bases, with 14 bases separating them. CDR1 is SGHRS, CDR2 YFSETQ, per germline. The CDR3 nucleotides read TGCGCCAGCAGCTTGGCCGGAGGGGTACAGGAGACCCAGTACTTC. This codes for CASSLAGGVQETQYF.

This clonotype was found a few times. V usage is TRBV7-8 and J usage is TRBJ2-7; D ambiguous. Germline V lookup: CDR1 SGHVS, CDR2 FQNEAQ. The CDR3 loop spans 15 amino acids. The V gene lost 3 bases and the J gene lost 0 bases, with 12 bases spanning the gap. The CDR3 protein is CASSFEALSSYEQYF. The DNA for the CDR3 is TGTGCCAGCAGCTTCGAAGCCCTCAGCTCCTACGAGCAGTACTTC.

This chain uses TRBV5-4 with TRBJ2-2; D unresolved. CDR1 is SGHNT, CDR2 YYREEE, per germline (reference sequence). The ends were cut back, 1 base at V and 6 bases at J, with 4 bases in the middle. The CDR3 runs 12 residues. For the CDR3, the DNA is TGTGCCAGCAGCTTGCCCCCCGGGGAGCTGTTTTTT. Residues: CASSLPPGELFF.

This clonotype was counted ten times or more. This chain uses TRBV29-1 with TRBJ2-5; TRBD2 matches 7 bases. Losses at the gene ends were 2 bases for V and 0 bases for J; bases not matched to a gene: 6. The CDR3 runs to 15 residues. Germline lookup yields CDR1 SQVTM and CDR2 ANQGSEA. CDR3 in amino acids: CSVERGVGYQETQYF. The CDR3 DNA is TGCAGCGTTGAACGGGGGGTCGGATACCAAGAGACCCAGTACTTC.

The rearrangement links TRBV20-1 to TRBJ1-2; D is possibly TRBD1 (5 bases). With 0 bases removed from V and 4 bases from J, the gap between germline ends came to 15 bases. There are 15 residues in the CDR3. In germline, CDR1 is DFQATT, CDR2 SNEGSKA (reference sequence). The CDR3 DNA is TGCAGTGCTAGAGATCTAATTAGGGGCGGCTATGGCTACACCTTC. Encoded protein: CSARDLIRGGYGYTF.

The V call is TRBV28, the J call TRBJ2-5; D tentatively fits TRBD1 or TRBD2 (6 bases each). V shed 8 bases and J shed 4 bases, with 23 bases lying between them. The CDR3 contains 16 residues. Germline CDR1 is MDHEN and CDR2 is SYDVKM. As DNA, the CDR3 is TGTGCCAGCGGTCCCGGCGGGACGGCAGGGGCAGAGACCCAGTACTTC. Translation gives CASGPGGTAGAETQYF.

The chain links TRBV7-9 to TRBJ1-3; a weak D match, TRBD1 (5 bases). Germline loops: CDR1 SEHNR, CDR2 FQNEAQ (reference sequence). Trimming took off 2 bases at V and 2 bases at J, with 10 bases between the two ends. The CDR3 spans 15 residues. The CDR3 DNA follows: TGTGCCAGCAGCTTACTGGGGGTAGCTGGAAACACCATATATTTT. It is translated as CASSLLGVAGNTIYF.

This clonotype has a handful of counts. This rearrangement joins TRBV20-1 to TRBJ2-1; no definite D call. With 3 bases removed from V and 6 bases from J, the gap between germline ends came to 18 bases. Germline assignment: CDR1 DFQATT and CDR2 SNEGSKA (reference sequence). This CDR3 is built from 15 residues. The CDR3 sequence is CSASHPDGVSNEQFF. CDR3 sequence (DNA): TGCAGTGCTAGCCACCCCGATGGGGTTTCCAATGAGCAGTTCTTC.